Listed here are 7 T cell receptor beta chains from one sample, sequenced in a study of cytomegalovirus exposure and HLA in healthy donors. Researchers ran the PCR with 60 Vbeta and 13 Jbeta primers. Data came from immunoSEQ multiplex PCR; TCRdb stores just in-frame clones and leaves some out. Among around 100,000 clones, under 85% were seen once, and the ten largest hold approximately 4%. Sequencing input: PBMCs. These receptors were collected from a man aged 35-49 years in good health and CMV-seronegative.

The chain is built from TRBV7-9 and TRBJ2-1, with D perhaps matching TRBD2 (6 bases). The CDR3 covers 15 residues. In germline, CDR1 is SEHNR, CDR2 FQNEAQ (reference sequence). V shed 5 bases and J shed 0 bases, with 11 bases lying between them. DNA for the CDR3: TGTGCCAGCAGCGATCGGGGGACCTCCTACAATGAGCAGTTCTTC. It codes for CASSDRGTSYNEQFF. Supplemented by reference TRBV7-9 and TRBJ2-1, the full variable domain reads DTGVSQNPRHKITKRGQNVTFRCDPISEHNRLYWYRQTLGQGPEFLTYFQNEAQLEKSRLLSDRFSAERPKGSFSTLEIQRTEQGDSAMYLCASSDRGTSYNEQFFGPGTRLTVL.

V and J are TRBV27 and TRBJ2-1; unclear D gene. The CDR3 covers 15 residues. The V end was cut by 3 bases, the J end by 4 bases, with 13 bases between. The germline V gene has CDR1 MNHEY and CDR2 SMNVEV (reference sequence). DNA of the CDR3: TGTGCCAGCAGTTTTTCTCCAGAGGATTACAATGAGCAGTTCTTC. It translates to CASSFSPEDYNEQFF.

This chain uses TRBV6-6 with TRBJ2-1, with 7 bases that match TRBD1. The CDR3 loop spans 14 amino acids. Trimming cost V 6 bases and J 3 bases; bases outside gene matches: 5. Germline lookup yields CDR1 MNHNY and CDR2 SVGAGI (reference sequence). The DNA for the CDR3 is TGTGCCAGCAGCTACCCAGGGGGCTACAATGAGCAGTTCTTC. It yields the protein CASSYPGGYNEQFF.

This clone has only a few counts. The CDR3 spells CAWSVKGRQPNTEAFF. The CDR3 coding sequence is TGTGCCTGGAGTGTAAAGGGCAGACAGCCGAACACTGAAGCTTTCTTT. The chain has TRBV30 and TRBJ1-1, with a tentative D call TRBD1 (5 bases). The CDR3 loop spans 16 amino acids. Trimming removed 0 bases from V and 1 base from J, with 15 bases in between. Germline lookup yields CDR1 GTSNPN and CDR2 SVGIG (reference sequence).

The chain combines TRBV10-3 with TRBJ1-2, with 7 bases aligning to TRBD1. V trimming: 5 bases; J trimming: 3 bases; junction bases outside the gene matches: 6. The CDR3 totals 14 residues. Germline-derived CDR1 and CDR2 are ENHRY and SYGVKD. CDR3 DNA sequence: TGTGCCATCAGTTATTCCGGGACAGACTATGGCTACACCTTC. It yields the protein CAISYSGTDYGYTF.

This clone was detected a few times. The chain is built from TRBV14 and TRBJ2-3; TRBD2 matches at 10 bases. The ends lost 4 bases at V and 6 bases at J; junction bases unmatched: 7. Germline V gives CDR1 SGHDN, CDR2 FVKESK. This CDR3 is built from 15 residues. CDR3 coding DNA: TGTGCCAGCAGCCTCCAGCGGGGGGGCGGGGATACGCAGTATTTT. This translates into CASSLQRGGGDTQYF.

The V call is TRBV27, the J call TRBJ2-5; 10 bases agree with TRBD1. Germline trimming cut 6 bases from V and 6 bases from J; bases unmatched to any gene: 7. Germline CDR1 reads MNHEY; CDR2 reads SMNVEV (reference sequence). The length of the CDR3 is 14 residues. The CDR3 nucleotides are TGTGCCAGCAGCCGGGGACAGGGGCGACAGACCCAGTACTTC. Encoded protein: CASSRGQGRQTQYF.